This entry concerns a single T cell receptor beta chain. This entry is derived from a study of blood T cell repertoires in COVID-19. At the level of the study: Researchers got acute and convalescent COVID-19 samples from the United States, Italy and Spain.

Germline CDR1 reads SEHNR; CDR2 reads FQNEAQ (reference sequence). This CDR3 spans 12 amino acids. Trimming took off 7 bases at V and 5 bases at J, with 11 bases between the two ends. TCRdb keeps only in-frame clones here, not all; method: immunoSEQ multiplex PCR. Of about 150,000 clones listed, 84% were seen once; the top ten hold 7.3%. Participants were placed into cohorts based on the clinical history they reported. Recovery meant two consecutive negative NP/OP PCR tests, professional clearance, or resolved symptoms. The origin of this receptor is a man aged 50 or older who had recovered from COVID-19. This rearrangement joins TRBV7-9 to TRBJ1-2; D is ambiguous. The sample consisted of PBMCs or T cells enriched from blood (not recorded which). CDR3 amino acids: CASKEDSYGYTF. As DNA, the CDR3 is TGTGCCAGCAAGGAGGACTCATATGGCTACACCTTC.